This TCR beta chain emerged from a study of OX40 agonist ivuxolimab in advanced cancers. Study-wide background: Therapy given before enrollment (anti-PD-1, anti-PD-L1 or anti-CTLA-4) was allowed, and roughly 41% had some.

Germline V CDR1 and CDR2: SGHTA, FQGTGA. CDR3 length: 18 residues. V lost 1 base and J 0 bases, leaving 19 bases between the germline ends. With respect to this clone: The antigen remains unidentified.

General observations from the study: CD8+ T cells were the subset that, on average, had more expanded clones than CD4+. CD4+ and CD8+ blood T cells expanded clonally by week 6 at 0.1 to 3.0 mg/kg.

This table comes from immunoSEQ multiplex PCR, and its TCRdb copy is limited to in-frame clones, with some not included. The table includes 75,000 to 100,000 clones, under 90% detected once. The timepoints at which blood was sampled were baseline, cycle 4 day 1, and cycle 7 day 1. The specimen comprised CD4+ or CD8+ T cells sorted from blood, sampled in a trial of the OX40 agonist ivuxolimab. The gene calls are TRBV7-3 and TRBJ2-7; D is unresolved. The source is an adult with an advanced solid tumor such as melanoma, head and neck, liver or kidney cancer. CDR3 DNA sequence: TGTGCCAGCAGCTTAAGTGGCCCACCGGTTAGCACCTCCTACGAGCAGTACTTC. This gives the protein CASSLSGPPVSTSYEQYF.